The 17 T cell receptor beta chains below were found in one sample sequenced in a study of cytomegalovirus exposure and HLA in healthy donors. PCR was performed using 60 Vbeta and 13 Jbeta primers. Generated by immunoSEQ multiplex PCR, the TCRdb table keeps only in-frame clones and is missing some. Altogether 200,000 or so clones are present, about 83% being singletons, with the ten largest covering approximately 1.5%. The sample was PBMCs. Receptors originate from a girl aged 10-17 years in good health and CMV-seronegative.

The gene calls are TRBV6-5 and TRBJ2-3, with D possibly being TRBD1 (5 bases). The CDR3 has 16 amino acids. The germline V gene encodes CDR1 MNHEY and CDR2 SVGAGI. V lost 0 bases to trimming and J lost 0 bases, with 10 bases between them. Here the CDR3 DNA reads TGTGCCAGCAGTTACTCAGGGGCGATTAGCACAGATACGCAGTATTTT. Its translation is CASSYSGAISTDTQYF.

For the CDR3, the DNA is TGTGCCAGCACCACGGGGGGGTACGAGCAGTACTTC. This translates into CASTTGGYEQYF. The rearrangement links TRBV5-6 to TRBJ2-7, with 8 bases that match TRBD2. CDR1 is SGHDT and CDR2 is YYEEEE in the germline V gene. Trimming took 6 bases from V and 4 from J; bases not matched to a gene: 3. The CDR3 loop spans 12 amino acids.

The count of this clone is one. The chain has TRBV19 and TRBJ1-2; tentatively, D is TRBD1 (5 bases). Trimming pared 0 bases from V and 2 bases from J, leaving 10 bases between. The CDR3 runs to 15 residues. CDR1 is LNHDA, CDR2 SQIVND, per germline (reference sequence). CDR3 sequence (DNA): TGTGCCAGTAGTATAGATCCAGGGCCGAACTATGGCTACACCTTC. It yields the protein CASSIDPGPNYGYTF.

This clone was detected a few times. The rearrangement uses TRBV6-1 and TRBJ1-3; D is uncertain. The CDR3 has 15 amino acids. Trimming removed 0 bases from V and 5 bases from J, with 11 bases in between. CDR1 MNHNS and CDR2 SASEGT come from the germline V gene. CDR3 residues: CASSEADAGRNTIYF. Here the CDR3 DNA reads TGTGCCAGCAGTGAAGCAGATGCGGGGAGAAACACCATATATTTT.

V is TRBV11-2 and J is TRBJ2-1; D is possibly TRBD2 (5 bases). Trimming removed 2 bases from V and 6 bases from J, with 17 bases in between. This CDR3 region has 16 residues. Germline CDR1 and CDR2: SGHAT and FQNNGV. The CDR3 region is CASSLLWAGTSNEQFF. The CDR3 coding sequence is TGTGCCAGCAGCTTACTCTGGGCGGGCACGAGCAATGAGCAGTTCTTC.

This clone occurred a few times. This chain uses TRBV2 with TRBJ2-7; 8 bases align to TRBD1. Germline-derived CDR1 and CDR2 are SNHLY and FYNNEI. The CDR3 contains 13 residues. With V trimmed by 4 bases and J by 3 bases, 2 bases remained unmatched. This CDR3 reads CASSVGQGYEQYF. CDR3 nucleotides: TGTGCCAGCAGTGTTGGACAGGGCTACGAGCAGTACTTC.

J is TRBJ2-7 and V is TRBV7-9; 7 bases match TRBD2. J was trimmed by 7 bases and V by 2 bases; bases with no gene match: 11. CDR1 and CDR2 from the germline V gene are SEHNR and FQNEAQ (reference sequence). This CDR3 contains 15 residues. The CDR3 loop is CASSLPSGAALEQYF. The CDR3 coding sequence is TGTGCCAGCAGCTTACCGAGCGGGGCGGCTTTGGAGCAGTACTTC.

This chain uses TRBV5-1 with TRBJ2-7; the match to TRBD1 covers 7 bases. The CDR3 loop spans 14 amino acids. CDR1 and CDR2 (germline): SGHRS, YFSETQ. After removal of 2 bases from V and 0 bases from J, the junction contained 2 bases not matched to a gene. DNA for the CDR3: TGCGCCAGCAGCTTAAGACAGGGCTCCTACGAGCAGTACTTC. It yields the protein CASSLRQGSYEQYF.

The CDR3 DNA reads TGTGCCAGCAGCTTAGAGGCAGGGCGCCACGAGCAGTACTTC. This gives the protein CASSLEAGRHEQYF. The V and J genes are TRBV7-8 and TRBJ2-7; D might be TRBD1 (5 bases). Germline V lookup: CDR1 SGHVS, CDR2 FQNEAQ. The CDR3 is 14 residues long. V lost 1 base to trimming and J lost 5 bases, with 12 bases between them.

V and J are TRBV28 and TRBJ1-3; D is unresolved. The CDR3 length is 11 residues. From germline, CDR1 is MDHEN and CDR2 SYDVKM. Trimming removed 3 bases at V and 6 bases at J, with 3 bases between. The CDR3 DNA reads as TGTGCCAGCAGTTTCCAAAACACCATATATTTT. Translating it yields CASSFQNTIYF.

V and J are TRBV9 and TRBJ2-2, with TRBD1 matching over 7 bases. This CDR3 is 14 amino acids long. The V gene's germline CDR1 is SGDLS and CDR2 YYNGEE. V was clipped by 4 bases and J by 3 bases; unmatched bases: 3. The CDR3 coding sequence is TGTGCCAGCAGCCTAGACAGGGACACCGGGGAGCTGTTTTTT. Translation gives CASSLDRDTGELFF.

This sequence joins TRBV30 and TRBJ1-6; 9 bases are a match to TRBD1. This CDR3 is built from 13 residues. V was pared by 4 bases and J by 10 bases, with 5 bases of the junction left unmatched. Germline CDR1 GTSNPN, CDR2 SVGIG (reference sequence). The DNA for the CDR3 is TGTGCCTGGACACAGGGGGCCGGGTCACCCCTCCACTTT. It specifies CAWTQGAGSPLHF.

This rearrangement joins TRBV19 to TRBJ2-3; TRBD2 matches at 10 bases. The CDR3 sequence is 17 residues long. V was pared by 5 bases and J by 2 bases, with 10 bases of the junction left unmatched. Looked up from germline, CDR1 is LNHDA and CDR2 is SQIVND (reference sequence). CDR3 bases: TGTGCCAGTAGTCGACGCAGCGGGGGGGCCTACACAGATACGCAGTATTTT. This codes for CASSRRSGGAYTDTQYF. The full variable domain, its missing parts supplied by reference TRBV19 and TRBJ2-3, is DGGITQSPKYLFRKEGQNVTLSCEQNLNHDAMYWYRQDPGQGLRLIYYSQIVNDFQKGDIAEGYSVSREKKESFPLTVTSAQKNPTAFYLCASSRRSGGAYTDTQYFGPGTRLTVL.

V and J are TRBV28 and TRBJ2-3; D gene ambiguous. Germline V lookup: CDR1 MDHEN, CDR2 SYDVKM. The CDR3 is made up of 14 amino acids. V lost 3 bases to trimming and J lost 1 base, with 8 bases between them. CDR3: CASSFGSRTDTQYF. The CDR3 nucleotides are TGTGCCAGCAGTTTTGGTAGTCGCACAGATACGCAGTATTTT.

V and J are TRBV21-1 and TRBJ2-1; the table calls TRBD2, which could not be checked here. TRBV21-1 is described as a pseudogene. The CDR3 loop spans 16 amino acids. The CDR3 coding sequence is TGTGCCAGCAGCACCCTCAAGGGGGGGAGTTACAATGAGCAGTTCTTC. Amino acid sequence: CASSTLKGGSYNEQFF.

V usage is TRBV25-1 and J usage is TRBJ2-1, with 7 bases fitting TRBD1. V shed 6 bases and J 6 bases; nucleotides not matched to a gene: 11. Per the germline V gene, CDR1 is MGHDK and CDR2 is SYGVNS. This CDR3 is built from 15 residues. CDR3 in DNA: TGTGCCAGCAGCCCCCGACAGGGATTAGGCAATGAGCAGTTCTTC. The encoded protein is CASSPRQGLGNEQFF.

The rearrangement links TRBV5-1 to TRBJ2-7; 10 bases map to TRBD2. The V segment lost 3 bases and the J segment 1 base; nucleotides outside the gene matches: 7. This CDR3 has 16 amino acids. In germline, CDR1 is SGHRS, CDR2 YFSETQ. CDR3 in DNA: TGCGCCAGCAGCTCCCCTAGCGGGGGCGCATCCTACGAGCAGTACTTC. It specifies CASSSPSGGASYEQYF.